The 10 T cell receptor beta chains below were found in one sample sequenced in a study of response to subunit inactivated influenza vaccine. Using its own MiXCR run on the RT-PCR reads, TCRdb lists one record per CDR3 protein. The table shows roughly 700,000 distinct CDR3 sequences, with 14% occurring only once. The sample in question was PBMCs from blood, obtained approximately 15 days before vaccination. The receptors were sampled from a man over 45 who received an inactivated influenza vaccine.

In its sample, this clonotype was seen a few times. This chain joins TRBV9 and TRBJ2-1; D may match TRBD1 or TRBD2 (5 bases each). Trimming took off 4 bases at V and 7 bases at J, with 12 bases between the two ends. The CDR3 totals 13 residues. Germline V gives CDR1 SGDLS, CDR2 YYNGEE. CDR3 sequence (DNA): TGTGCCAGCAGCTTAGGGACGGAAAATGAGCAGTTCTTC. Encoded protein: CASSLGTENEQFF.

In regard to this clonotype: Germline is not matched at one junction end, which may reflect a read error. This chain joins TRBV20-1 and TRBJ2-2; the D is unclear. CDR1 is DFQATT and CDR2 is SNEGSKA in the germline V gene (reference sequence). This CDR3 contains 17 residues. This CDR3 is CCARDRLRLTNTGELFF. The DNA of the CDR3 is TGCTGTGCTAGAGATCGTTTACGGCTGACGAACACCGGGGAGCTGTTTTTT.

A word on this clonotype: A much more abundant neighbour one base away suggests this may be a read error. The chain has TRBV29-1 and TRBJ2-7, with TRBD1 matching 9 bases. V was pared by 0 bases and J by 5 bases, with 8 bases of the junction left unmatched. Germline CDR1 and CDR2: SQVTM and ANQGSEA. This CDR3 comprises 15 residues. This CDR3 reads CSVEDHTGGPNEQYF. The CDR3 coding sequence is TGCAGCGTTGAAGATCACACAGGGGGCCCCAACGAGCAGTACTTC.

This chain uses TRBV2 with TRBJ2-1; D may match TRBD1 or TRBD2 (6 bases each). Germline V gene data show CDR1 as SNHLY and CDR2 as FYNNEI. There are 18 residues in the CDR3. V lost 11 bases, J lost 3 bases, and 29 bases lay in between. CDR3 sequence: CAFCPFLRGGPYYNEQFF. The CDR3 nucleotides are TGTGCCTTCTGTCCGTTCCTCCGAGGGGGGCCCTACTACAATGAGCAGTTCTTC.

This clonotype occurred many times. The V and J genes are TRBV5-1 and TRBJ2-1, with 8 positions matching TRBD1. The CDR3 totals 14 residues. CDR1 is SGHRS, CDR2 YFSETQ, per germline. J was trimmed by 2 bases and V by 5 bases; bases with no gene match: 3. As DNA, the CDR3 is TGCGCCAGCAGTTCAGGGGGCGCCTACAATGAGCAGTTCTTC. Translating gives CASSSGGAYNEQFF. The full variable domain, its missing parts supplied by reference TRBV5-1 and TRBJ2-1, is KAGVTQTPRYLIKTRGQQVTLSCSPISGHRSVSWYQQTPGQGLQFLFEYFSETQRNKGNFPGRFSGRQFSNSRSEMNVSTLELGDSALYLCASSSGGAYNEQFFGPGTRLTVL.

This clonotype showed up just a few times. The CDR3 bases are TGCGCCAGCAGCTTTTATGGGCAGGGGGGACGCAATGAGCAGTTCTTC. Translation: CASSFYGQGGRNEQFF. J is TRBJ2-1 and V is TRBV5-1; a possible D gene is TRBD1 (7 bases). Germline V gene sequence: CDR1 SGHRS, CDR2 YFSETQ. The CDR3 is made up of 16 amino acids. Trimming shortened V by 2 bases and J by 6 bases, and 18 bases separated the two germline ends.

The J gene is TRBJ2-3, the V gene TRBV5-6, with D unclear. Germline CDR1 and CDR2: SGHDT and YYEEEE. The V end was cut by 3 bases, the J end by 6 bases, with 11 bases between. The CDR3 has 13 residues. The CDR3 protein is CASSYASADTQYF. The CDR3 DNA is TGTGCCAGCAGCTATGCCTCGGCGGATACGCAGTATTTT.

This clonotype has a handful of counts. This sequence joins TRBV5-1 and TRBJ2-5, with D unresolved. Germline CDR1 is SGHRS and CDR2 is YFSETQ. This CDR3 has 15 residues. Trimming pared 0 bases from V and 2 bases from J, leaving 11 bases between. The CDR3 loop is CASSLVRAGQETQYF. The CDR3 bases are TGCGCCAGCAGCTTGGTCAGAGCCGGTCAAGAGACCCAGTACTTC.

This clonotype was seen a handful of times. J is TRBJ2-1 and V is TRBV24-1, with 8 bases fitting TRBD2. V gave up 4 bases and J gave up 0 bases; unmatched junction bases: 10. Germline V gives CDR1 KGHDR, CDR2 SFDVKD. This CDR3 contains 18 residues. Here the CDR3 DNA reads TGTGCCACCAGTGAACACCTTTCTCGGGAGGGCTCCTACAATGAGCAGTTCTTC. This sequence encodes CATSEHLSREGSYNEQFF.

CDR3 coding DNA: TGCAGTGCACAACTAGCGGGAGTCTCCTACAATGAGCAGTTCTTC. Protein: CSAQLAGVSYNEQFF. The rearrangement uses TRBV20-1 and TRBJ2-1, with 11 nucleotides matching TRBD2. The V segment lost 6 bases and the J segment 0 bases; nucleotides outside the gene matches: 4. Germline V CDR1 and CDR2: DFQATT, SNEGSKA (reference sequence). The CDR3 runs to 15 residues.